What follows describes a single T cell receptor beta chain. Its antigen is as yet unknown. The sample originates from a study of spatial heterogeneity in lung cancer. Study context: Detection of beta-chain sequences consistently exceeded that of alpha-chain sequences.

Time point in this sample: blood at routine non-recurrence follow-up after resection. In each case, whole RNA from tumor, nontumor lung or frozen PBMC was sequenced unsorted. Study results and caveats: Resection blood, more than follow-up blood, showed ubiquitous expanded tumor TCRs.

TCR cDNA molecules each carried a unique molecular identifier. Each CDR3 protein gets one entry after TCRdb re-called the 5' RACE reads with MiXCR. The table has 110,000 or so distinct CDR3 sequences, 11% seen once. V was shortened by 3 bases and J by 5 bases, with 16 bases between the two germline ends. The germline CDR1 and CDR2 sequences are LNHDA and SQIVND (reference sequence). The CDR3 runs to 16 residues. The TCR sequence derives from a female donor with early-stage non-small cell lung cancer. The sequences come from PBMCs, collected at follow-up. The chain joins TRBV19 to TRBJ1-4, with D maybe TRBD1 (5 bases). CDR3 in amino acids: CASSIGPGGVNEKLFF. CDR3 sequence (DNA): TGTGCCAGTAGTATTGGACCCGGGGGGGTAAATGAAAAACTGTTTTTT.